This note documents a single T cell receptor beta chain sequence. The antigen is unknown. The germline V and J ends were trimmed by 2 bases and 6 bases, with 10 bases remaining between them. This CDR3 is 14 amino acids long. Germline V CDR1 and CDR2: MNHEY, SMNVEV (reference sequence). The sample is drawn from a study of shared clonotypes between healthy human individuals. Study findings and constraints: Sampling included only blood; tissue repertoires likely differ. Non-shared clonotypes were found to have lower generation probabilities than the clonotypes that were shared by all four of the sorted-subset donors.

Here immunoSEQ multiplex PCR was the method, and the copy in TCRdb shows in-frame clones only, minus some. The data hold approximately 720,000 clones, with under 95% observed a single time. Naive CD8 isolation took CD45RO-negative cells positively selected for CCR7 and excluded terminally differentiated effector memory CD45RA+ cells. The V and J genes are TRBV27 and TRBJ1-4, with D perhaps matching TRBD1 (5 bases). Material for sequencing was naive CD8+ T cells sorted from blood. This TCR came from a man aged 30 to 39 in good health. The CDR3 nucleotides read TGTGCCAGCAGTTTAGCCGGGGGACATGAAAAACTGTTTTTT. It translates to CASSLAGGHEKLFF.